The following is a T cell receptor (beta chain) sequence with its context. No antigen is known for it. Germline lookup yields CDR1 GTSNPN and CDR2 SVGIG (reference sequence). This CDR3 comprises 14 residues. The ends lost 2 bases at V and 7 bases at J; junction bases unmatched: 6. The data derive from a study of Ad26.COV2.S vaccination and SARS-CoV-2 variants. Study in general: Ad26.COV2.S given intramuscularly, once or twice 56 days apart.

Here immunoSEQ multiplex PCR was the method, and the copy in TCRdb shows in-frame clones only, minus some. The table lists approximately 300,000 clones, more than 70% of them singletons. The study's findings and limits: Analytic work on TCR breadth and depth might have understated the full extent of total T cell responses.

Treatment denoted: about 20 received Ad26.COV2.S at low or high dose, single or two shots; a few received placebo; per-sample allocation not given. Vaccine and placebo recipients were sampled on day 63 after the first injection. The vaccine delivered Wuhan-strain SARS-CoV-2 spike through an Ad26 vector. The rearrangement links TRBV30 to TRBJ1-4; 8 bases align to TRBD1. Sequenced here: peripheral blood, sampled in a trial of Ad26.COV2.S vaccine versus placebo. The TCR sequence derives from a person aged 18-65 years who received the Ad26.COV2.S COVID-19 vaccine or a placebo. This CDR3 reads CAWSRQGFSEKLFF. The CDR3 region has the DNA TGTGCCTGGAGTCGACAGGGGTTTAGTGAAAAACTGTTTTTT.